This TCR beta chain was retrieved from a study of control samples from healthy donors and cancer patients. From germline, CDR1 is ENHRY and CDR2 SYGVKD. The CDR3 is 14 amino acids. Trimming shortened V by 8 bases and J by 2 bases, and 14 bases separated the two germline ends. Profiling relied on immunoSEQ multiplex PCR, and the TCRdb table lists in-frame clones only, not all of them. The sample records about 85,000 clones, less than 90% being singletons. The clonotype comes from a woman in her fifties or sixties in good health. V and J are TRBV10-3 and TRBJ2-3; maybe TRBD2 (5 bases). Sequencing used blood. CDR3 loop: CAIQRSPYTDTQYF. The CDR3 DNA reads TGTGCCATCCAGCGGTCCCCCTACACAGATACGCAGTATTTT.